This TCR beta chain came from a study of a mutant IDH1 vaccine in newly diagnosed glioma. For this clone: Its cognate antigen is unknown.

Time point indicated: week 11, during vaccination. What each vaccine dose contained was 300 ug of mutant IDH1 20-mer peptide, accompanied by topical imiquimod. From germline, CDR1 is MNHEY and CDR2 SVGAGI. The CDR3 runs to 15 residues. Trimming removed 0 bases from V and 2 bases from J; junction bases left unmatched: 1. TCRdb's copy holds only in-frame clones and misses some; the assay was immunoSEQ multiplex PCR. The table includes 40,000 or so clones, 84% detected once. The rearrangement links TRBV6-5 to TRBJ2-3, with 8 positions matching TRBD2. The sequence derives from a man in his forties with glioma. This specimen was PBMCs, taken from a glioma patient whose treatment included an IDH1 peptide vaccine. Here the CDR3 DNA reads TGTGCCAGCAGTTACTCGGGACTAGACACAGATACGCAGTATTTT. Amino acids: CASSYSGLDTDTQYF.